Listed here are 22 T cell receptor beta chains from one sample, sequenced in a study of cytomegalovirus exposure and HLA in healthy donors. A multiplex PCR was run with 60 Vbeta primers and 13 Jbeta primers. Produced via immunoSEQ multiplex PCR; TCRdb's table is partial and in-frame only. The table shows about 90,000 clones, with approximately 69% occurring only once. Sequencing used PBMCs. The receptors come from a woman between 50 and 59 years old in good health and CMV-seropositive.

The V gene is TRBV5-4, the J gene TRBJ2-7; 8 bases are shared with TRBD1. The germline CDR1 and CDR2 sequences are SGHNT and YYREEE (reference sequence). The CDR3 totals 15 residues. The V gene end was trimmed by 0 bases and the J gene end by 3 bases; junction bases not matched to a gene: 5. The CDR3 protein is CASSLAEGQVYEQYF. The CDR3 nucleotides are TGTGCCAGCAGCTTGGCCGAGGGACAGGTCTACGAGCAGTACTTC.

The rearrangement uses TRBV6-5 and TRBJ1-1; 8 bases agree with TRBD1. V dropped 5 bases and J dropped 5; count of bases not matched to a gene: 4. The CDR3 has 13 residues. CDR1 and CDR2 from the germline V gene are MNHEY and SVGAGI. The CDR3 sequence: CASSPGGLTEAFF. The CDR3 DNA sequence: TGTGCCAGCAGTCCAGGGGGCCTGACTGAAGCTTTCTTT.

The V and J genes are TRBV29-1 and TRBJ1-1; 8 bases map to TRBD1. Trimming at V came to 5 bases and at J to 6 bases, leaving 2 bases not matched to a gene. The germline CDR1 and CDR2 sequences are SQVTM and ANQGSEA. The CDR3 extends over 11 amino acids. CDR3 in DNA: TGCAGCGTTCGGACAGGGCCTGAAGCTTTCTTT. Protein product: CSVRTGPEAFF.

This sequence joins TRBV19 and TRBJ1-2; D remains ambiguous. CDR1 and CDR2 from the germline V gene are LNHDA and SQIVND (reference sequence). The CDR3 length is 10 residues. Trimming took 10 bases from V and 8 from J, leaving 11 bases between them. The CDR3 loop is CATATGGYTF. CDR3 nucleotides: TGTGCCACTGCGACGGGAGGCTACACCTTC.

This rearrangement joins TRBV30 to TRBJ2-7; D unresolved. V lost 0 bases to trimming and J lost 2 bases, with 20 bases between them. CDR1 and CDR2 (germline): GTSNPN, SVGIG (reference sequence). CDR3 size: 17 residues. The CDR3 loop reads CAWSVRRLAAVTYEQYF. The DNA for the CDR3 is TGTGCCTGGAGTGTACGCCGGTTGGCGGCAGTTACCTACGAGCAGTACTTC.

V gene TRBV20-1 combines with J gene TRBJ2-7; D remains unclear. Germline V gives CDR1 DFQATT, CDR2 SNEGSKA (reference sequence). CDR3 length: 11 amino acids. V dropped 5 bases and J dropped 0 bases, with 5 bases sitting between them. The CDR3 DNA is TGCAGTGCTCCTAGCTCCTACGAGCAGTACTTC. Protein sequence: CSAPSSYEQYF.

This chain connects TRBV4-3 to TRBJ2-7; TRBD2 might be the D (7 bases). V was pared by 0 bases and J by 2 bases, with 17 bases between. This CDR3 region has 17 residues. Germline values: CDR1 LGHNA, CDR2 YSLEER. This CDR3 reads CASSQERGGINAYEQYF. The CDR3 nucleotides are TGCGCCAGCAGCCAAGAGAGGGGGGGAATTAACGCCTACGAGCAGTACTTC.

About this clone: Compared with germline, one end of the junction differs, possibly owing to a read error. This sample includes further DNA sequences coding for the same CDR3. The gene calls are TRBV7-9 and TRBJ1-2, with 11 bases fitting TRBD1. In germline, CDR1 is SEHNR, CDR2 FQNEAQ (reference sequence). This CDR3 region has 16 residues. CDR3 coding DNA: TGTTCCAGCAGCCAACAGGCCGGGACAGGGGGGTATGGCTACACCTTC. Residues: CSSSQQAGTGGYGYTF.

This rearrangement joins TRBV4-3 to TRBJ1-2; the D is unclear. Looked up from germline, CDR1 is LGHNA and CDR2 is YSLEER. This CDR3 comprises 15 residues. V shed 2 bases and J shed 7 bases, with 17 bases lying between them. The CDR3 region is CASSQTPVPGSGYTF. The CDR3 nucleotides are TGCGCCAGCAGCCAAACCCCTGTTCCGGGGAGTGGCTACACCTTC.

CDR3 coding DNA: TGTGCCACCAGCAGAGCCGCCGGGGGGGCACTTGTCGAGCAGTACTTC. Encoded protein: CATSRAAGGALVEQYF. This sequence joins TRBV15 and TRBJ2-7; 8 bases fit TRBD2. V lost 1 base, J lost 6 bases, and 11 bases stayed unmatched. Germline CDR1 reads LNHNV; CDR2 reads YYDKDF (reference sequence). The CDR3 is 16 residues long.

As DNA, the CDR3 is TGTGCCAGCAGTTCGGGTCCATATGGCTACACCTTC. Translating it yields CASSSGPYGYTF. The chain has TRBV6-5 and TRBJ1-2; no definite D call. The CDR3 contains 12 residues. Germline V gene sequence: CDR1 MNHEY, CDR2 SVGAGI. Trimming stripped 4 bases from V and 5 bases from J, with 8 bases between.

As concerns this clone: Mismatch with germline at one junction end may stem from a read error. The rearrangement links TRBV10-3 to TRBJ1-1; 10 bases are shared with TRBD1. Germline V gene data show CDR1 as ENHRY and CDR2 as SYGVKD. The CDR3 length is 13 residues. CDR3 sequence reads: CATGQGEGTEVFF. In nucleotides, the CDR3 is TGTGCCACCGGACAGGGGGAGGGCACTGAAGTTTTCTTT.

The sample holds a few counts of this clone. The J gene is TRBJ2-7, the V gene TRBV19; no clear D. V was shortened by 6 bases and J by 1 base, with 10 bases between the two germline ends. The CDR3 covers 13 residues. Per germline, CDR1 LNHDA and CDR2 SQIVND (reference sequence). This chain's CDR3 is CASSPDISYEQYF. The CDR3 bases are TGTGCCAGTAGCCCCGACATTTCCTACGAGCAGTACTTC.

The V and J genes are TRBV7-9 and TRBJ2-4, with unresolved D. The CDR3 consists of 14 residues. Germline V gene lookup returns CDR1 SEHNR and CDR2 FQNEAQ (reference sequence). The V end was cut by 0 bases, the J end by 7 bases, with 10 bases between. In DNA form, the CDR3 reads TGTGCCAGCAGCTTAGCGCTAGGTGTGAACATTCAGTACTTC. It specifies CASSLALGVNIQYF.

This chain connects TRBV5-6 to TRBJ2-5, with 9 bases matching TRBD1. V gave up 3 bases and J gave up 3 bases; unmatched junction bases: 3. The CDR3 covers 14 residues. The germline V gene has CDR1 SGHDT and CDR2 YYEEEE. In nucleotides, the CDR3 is TGTGCCAGCAGCTCCAGGGACAGGGAAGAGACCCAGTACTTC. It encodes CASSSRDREETQYF.

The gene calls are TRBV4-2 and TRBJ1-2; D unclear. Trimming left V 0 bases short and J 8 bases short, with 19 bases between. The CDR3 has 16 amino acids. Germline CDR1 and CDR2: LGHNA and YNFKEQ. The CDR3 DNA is TGTGCCAGCAGCCAAGATGAGGGAACGGGGATAAGCGGCTACACCTTC. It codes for CASSQDEGTGISGYTF.

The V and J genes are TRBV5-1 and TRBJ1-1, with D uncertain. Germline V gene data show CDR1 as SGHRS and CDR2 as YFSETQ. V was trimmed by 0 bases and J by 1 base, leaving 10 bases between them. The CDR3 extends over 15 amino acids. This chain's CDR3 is CASSLGAPWNTEAFF. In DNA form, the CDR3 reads TGCGCCAGCAGCTTGGGGGCACCCTGGAACACTGAAGCTTTCTTT. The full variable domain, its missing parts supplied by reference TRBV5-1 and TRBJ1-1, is KAGVTQTPRYLIKTRGQQVTLSCSPISGHRSVSWYQQTPGQGLQFLFEYFSETQRNKGNFPGRFSGRQFSNSRSEMNVSTLELGDSALYLCASSLGAPWNTEAFFGQGTRLTVV.

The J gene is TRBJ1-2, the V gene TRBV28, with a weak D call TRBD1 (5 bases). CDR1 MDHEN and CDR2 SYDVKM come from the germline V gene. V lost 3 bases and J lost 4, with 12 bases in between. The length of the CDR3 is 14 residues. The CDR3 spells CASSLLVRAYGYTF. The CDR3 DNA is TGTGCCAGCAGTTTGTTGGTCAGGGCCTATGGCTACACCTTC.

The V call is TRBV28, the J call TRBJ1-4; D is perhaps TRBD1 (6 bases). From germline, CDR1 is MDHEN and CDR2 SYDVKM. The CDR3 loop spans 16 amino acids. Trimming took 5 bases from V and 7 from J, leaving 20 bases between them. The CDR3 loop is CASSIPAGAFGEKLFF. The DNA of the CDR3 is TGTGCCAGCAGTATCCCAGCGGGGGCTTTCGGTGAAAAACTGTTTTTT.

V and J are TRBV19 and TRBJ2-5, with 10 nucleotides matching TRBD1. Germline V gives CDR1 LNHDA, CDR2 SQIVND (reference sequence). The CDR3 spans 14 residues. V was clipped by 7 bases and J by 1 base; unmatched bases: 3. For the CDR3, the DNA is TGTGCCAGTATTGACAGGGGGCGCCAAGAGACCCAGTACTTC. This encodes CASIDRGRQETQYF.

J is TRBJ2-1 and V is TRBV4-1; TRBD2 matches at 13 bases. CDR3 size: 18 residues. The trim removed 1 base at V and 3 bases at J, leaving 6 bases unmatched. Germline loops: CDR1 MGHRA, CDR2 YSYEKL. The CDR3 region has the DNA TGCGCCAGCAGCCAAGGACCGACTAGCGGGGGGCTCTACAATGAGCAGTTCTTC. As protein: CASSQGPTSGGLYNEQFF.

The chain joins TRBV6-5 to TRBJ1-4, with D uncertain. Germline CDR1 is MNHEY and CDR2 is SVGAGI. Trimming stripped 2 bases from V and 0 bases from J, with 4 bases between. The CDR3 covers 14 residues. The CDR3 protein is CASSYGATNEKLFF. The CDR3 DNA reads TGTGCCAGCAGTTACGGAGCAACTAATGAAAAACTGTTTTTT.